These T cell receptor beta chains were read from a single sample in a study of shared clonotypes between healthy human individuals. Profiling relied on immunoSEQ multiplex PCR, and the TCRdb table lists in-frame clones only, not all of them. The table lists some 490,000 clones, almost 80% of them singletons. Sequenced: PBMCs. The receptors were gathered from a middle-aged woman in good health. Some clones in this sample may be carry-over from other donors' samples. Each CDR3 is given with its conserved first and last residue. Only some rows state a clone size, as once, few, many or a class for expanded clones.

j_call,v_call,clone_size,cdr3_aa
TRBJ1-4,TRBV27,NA,CASRAELGGELFF
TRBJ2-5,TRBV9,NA,CASSAQGSPQETQYF
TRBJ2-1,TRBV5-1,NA,CASSLGSAGDEQFF
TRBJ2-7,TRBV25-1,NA,CASSGQGALYEQYF
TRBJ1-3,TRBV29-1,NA,CSVGGFGNTIYF
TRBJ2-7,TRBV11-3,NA,CASSLDANYEQYF
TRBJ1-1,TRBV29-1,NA,CSAGIAEAFF
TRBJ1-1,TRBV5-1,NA,CASSEGRSPPTEAFF
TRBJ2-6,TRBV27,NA,CASSSLRDNSGANVLTF
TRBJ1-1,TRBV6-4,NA,CASSFDQDTEAFF
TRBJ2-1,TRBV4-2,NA,CASSQAGLEGNEQFF
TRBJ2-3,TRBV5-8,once,CASSFGLAGGDTQYF
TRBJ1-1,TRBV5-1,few,CASSIMGRNTEAFF
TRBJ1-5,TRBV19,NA,CASSNHGTGGNQPQHF
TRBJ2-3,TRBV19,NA,CASSRGYTDTQYF
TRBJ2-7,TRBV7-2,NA,CASSLAPSEEGYEQYF
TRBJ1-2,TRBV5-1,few,CASSLGQGAPGYTF
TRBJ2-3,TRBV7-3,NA,CASSLGPQGDTQYF
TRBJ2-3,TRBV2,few,CASGTLAASTDTQYF
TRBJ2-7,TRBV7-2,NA,CASRFSAERSSYEQYF
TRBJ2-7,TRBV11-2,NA,CASSIGQGSYEQYF
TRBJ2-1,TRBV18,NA,CASSLYPGQSYNEQFF
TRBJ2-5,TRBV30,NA,CAFQLGVQETQYF
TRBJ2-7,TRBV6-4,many,CARDYEQYF
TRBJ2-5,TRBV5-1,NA,CASSLGIQGLASGGETQYF
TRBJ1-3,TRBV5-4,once,CASSLGSTSGNTIYF
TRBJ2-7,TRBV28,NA,CASSLTGNSYEQYF
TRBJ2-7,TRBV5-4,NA,CASSNIAFPGGAAYEQYF
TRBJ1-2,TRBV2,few,CASSRGEGYTF
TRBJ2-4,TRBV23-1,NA,CASSQPDREVNIQYF
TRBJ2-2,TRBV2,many,CASKEETGELFF
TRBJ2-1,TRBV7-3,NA,CASSLGPPRNNEQFF
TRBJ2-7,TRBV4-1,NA,CASSRDGGYEQYF
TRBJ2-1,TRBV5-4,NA,CASSLEGSLPFF
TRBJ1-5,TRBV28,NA,CASSLWGRNYSNQPQHF
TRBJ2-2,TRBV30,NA,CAWAVGGYTGELFF
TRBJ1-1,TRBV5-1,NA,CASSLGTGNTEAFF